Below, 26 T cell receptor beta chains from the same sample are listed, as sequenced in a study of T cells in Graves' hyperthyroidism and ophthalmopathy. RNA transcripts yielded amplified TCR beta CDR3 regions. The HTBI primer set was used in a first-round RT-PCR of the TCR CDR3. One entry per CDR3 protein results from TCRdb running MiXCR on the multiplex PCR reads. The repertoire holds hundreds of thousands of distinct CDR3 sequences, with 15% to 18% as singletons. The material sequenced was blood. These receptors all stem from a woman aged 18 to 35 with Graves' hyperthyroidism that later progressed to Graves' ophthalmopathy.

This clonotype was observed many times. This chain uses TRBV5-1 with TRBJ1-1; 11 positions agree with TRBD1. With 1 base clipped from V and 5 bases from J, the junction kept 13 bases outside the gene matches. The CDR3 covers 18 residues. Germline CDR1 SGHRS, CDR2 YFSETQ. CDR3 protein: CASSLRTGGDMKRTEAFF. CDR3 DNA: TGCGCCAGCAGCTTGCGGACAGGGGGCGACATGAAGAGAACTGAAGCTTTCTTT.

V usage is TRBV12-3 or TRBV12-4 and J usage is TRBJ2-1; D is ambiguous. V lost 5 bases and J 8 bases, leaving 13 bases between the germline ends. There are 13 residues in the CDR3. The CDR3 nucleotides read TGTGCCAGCAGTATGGGGTGGGTAGATGAGCAGTTCTTC. It encodes CASSMGWVDEQFF.

In this sample, this clonotype turned up many times. The chain couples TRBV7-2 to TRBJ2-7; 9 bases fit TRBD2. The CDR3 is 16 amino acids. Trimming removed 0 bases from V and 4 bases from J; junction bases left unmatched: 7. Germline V gene lookup returns CDR1 SGHTA and CDR2 FQGNSA. This CDR3 is CASSLAYSGSIYEQYF. The CDR3, as DNA: TGTGCCAGCAGCTTAGCCTATAGCGGGAGTATTTACGAGCAGTACTTC. The full variable domain, completed using reference TRBV7-2 and TRBJ2-7, is GAGVSQSPSNKVTEKGKDVELRCDPISGHTALYWYRQSLGQGLEFLIYFQGNSAPDKSGLPSDRFSAERTGGSVSTLTIQRTQQEDSAVYLCASSLAYSGSIYEQYFGPGTRLTVT.

The CDR3, as DNA: TGTGCCAGCAGTTACACTAGCGGGAGCATACCAGATACGCAGTATTTT. Translating gives CASSYTSGSIPDTQYF. J is TRBJ2-3 and V is TRBV6-2 or TRBV6-3; 11 positions agree with TRBD2. Germline lookup yields CDR1 MNHEY and CDR2 SVGEGT. This CDR3 spans 16 amino acids. J gave up 4 bases and V 2 bases, and 5 bases lay outside the gene matches.

This clonotype was seen ten or more times. The chain carries TRBV5-1 and TRBJ2-3; TRBD2 matches at 14 bases. V lost 4 bases to trimming and J lost 4 bases; unmatched junction nucleotides: 5. There are 16 residues in the CDR3. Germline loops: CDR1 SGHRS, CDR2 YFSETQ. CDR3 in DNA: TGCGCCAGCAGCACGACTAGCGGGAGGGCCGCAGATACGCAGTATTTT. Its protein product is CASSTTSGRAADTQYF. Based on the CDR3 plus reference TRBV5-1 and TRBJ2-3, the full variable domain is KAGVTQTPRYLIKTRGQQVTLSCSPISGHRSVSWYQQTPGQGLQFLFEYFSETQRNKGNFPGRFSGRQFSNSRSEMNVSTLELGDSALYLCASSTTSGRAADTQYFGPGTRLTVL.

The chain uses TRBV29-1 and TRBJ2-1, with 11 positions matching TRBD2. V trimming: 3 bases; J trimming: 6 bases; junction bases outside the gene matches: 10. The CDR3 consists of 16 residues. Germline CDR1 and CDR2: SQVTM and ANQGSEA. The DNA for the CDR3 is TGCAGCGTTGAGGGGTTAACTAGCGGGAGAGGCAATGAGCAGTTCTTC. Translating gives CSVEGLTSGRGNEQFF.

The V gene is TRBV5-1, the J gene TRBJ2-2; D uncertain. V was shortened by 0 bases and J by 5 bases, with 14 bases between the two germline ends. The CDR3 sequence is 16 residues long. CDR1 and CDR2 from the germline V gene are SGHRS and YFSETQ. This chain's CDR3 is CASSLARQVNTGELFF. The CDR3 DNA reads as TGCGCCAGCAGCTTGGCCAGGCAGGTGAATACCGGGGAGCTGTTTTTT.

Many counts were recorded for this clonotype. The V call is TRBV7-3, the J call TRBJ2-1, with a possible D match to TRBD2 (7 bases). CDR1 and CDR2 (germline): SGHTA, FQGTGA. V was clipped by 2 bases and J by 7 bases, with 12 bases between them. This CDR3 has 14 amino acids. As DNA, the CDR3 is TGTGCCAGCAGCTTATCCGGGGGGCAGAATGAGCAGTTCTTC. It is translated as CASSLSGGQNEQFF. The whole variable domain, filled in from reference TRBV7-3 and TRBJ2-1, reads GAGVSQTPSNKVTEKGKYVELRCDPISGHTALYWYRQSLGQGPEFLIYFQGTGAADDSGLPNDRFFAVRPEGSVSTLKIQRTERGDSAVYLCASSLSGGQNEQFFGPGTRLTVL.

About this clonotype: The junction and the germline gene differ at one end; a read error may be behind it. V is TRBV27 and J is TRBJ2-7; D is unresolved. CDR1 is MNHEY and CDR2 is SMNVEV in the germline V gene (reference sequence). The CDR3 loop spans 11 amino acids. Here the CDR3 reads CTSINDHEQYF. The CDR3 DNA follows: TGTACCAGCATCAACGACCACGAGCAGTACTTC.

The gene calls are TRBV6-2 or TRBV6-3 and TRBJ2-1; tentatively, D is TRBD1 or TRBD2 (5 bases each). The CDR3 has 11 residues. Trimming cost V 6 bases and J 15 bases, with 15 bases left between them. Germline CDR1 is MNHEY and CDR2 is SVGEGT. CDR3 bases: TGTGCCAGCAGAAAGGGACCCCTTCGGTTCTTC. Residues: CASRKGPLRFF.

This clonotype appeared many times. The chain couples TRBV5-4 to TRBJ1-1; 11 bases fit TRBD1. CDR3 size: 16 residues. V lost 3 bases to trimming and J lost 0 bases; unmatched junction nucleotides: 4. Germline assignment: CDR1 SGHNT and CDR2 YYREEE (reference sequence). As DNA, the CDR3 is TGTGCCAGCAGCTCAGGGGACAGGGGGTTGAACACTGAAGCTTTCTTT. Its protein is CASSSGDRGLNTEAFF.

V and J are TRBV7-6 and TRBJ2-7; 13 positions agree with TRBD2. J lost 4 bases, V lost 4 bases, and 7 bases had no gene match. Germline CDR1 SGHVS, CDR2 FNYEAQ. This CDR3 region has 16 residues. CDR3 residues: CASSSGGTSGTYEQYF. The CDR3 nucleotides are TGTGCCAGCAGCTCCGGGGGGACTAGCGGGACTTACGAGCAGTACTTC.

This chain joins TRBV10-3 and TRBJ2-3; D may be TRBD1 or TRBD2 (6 bases each). V lost 7 bases to trimming and J lost 0 bases, with 14 bases between them. The CDR3 is 15 residues long. From germline, CDR1 is ENHRY and CDR2 SYGVKD. The CDR3 loop is CAINGGGPSTDTQYF. As DNA, the CDR3 is TGTGCCATCAATGGTGGGGGGCCCAGCACAGATACGCAGTATTTT.

This clonotype was seen ten or more times. The chain has TRBV20-1 and TRBJ2-3; tentative D call: TRBD2 (5 bases). The V end was cut by 3 bases, the J end by 3 bases, with 16 bases between. The CDR3 consists of 15 residues. The germline CDR1 and CDR2 sequences are DFQATT and SNEGSKA (reference sequence). The CDR3: CSASKAGLLTDTQYF. As DNA, the CDR3 is TGCAGTGCTAGCAAGGCGGGCCTTTTGACAGATACGCAGTATTTT.

Turning to this clonotype: With a much larger clone just one base away, this may be a read error. The rearrangement links TRBV5-1 to TRBJ1-1, with D uncertain. CDR3 length equals 14 residues. Trimming shortened V by 0 bases and J by 3 bases, and 9 bases separated the two germline ends. Germline CDR1 is SGHRS and CDR2 is YFSETQ. This CDR3 reads CASSLVSADTEAFF. The DNA of the CDR3 is TGCGCCAGCAGCTTGGTGTCAGCGGACACTGAAGCTTTCTTT.

This clonotype occurred many times. V and J are TRBV7-9 and TRBJ2-7; 11 nucleotides align to TRBD2. V gave up 6 bases and J gave up 5 bases; unmatched junction bases: 6. The germline CDR1 and CDR2 sequences are SEHNR and FQNEAQ (reference sequence). CDR3 length equals 14 residues. CDR3 protein: CASSSSGRRNEQYF. CDR3 DNA: TGTGCCAGCAGTTCTAGCGGGAGGCGAAACGAGCAGTACTTC.

This clonotype was seen only a few times. This chain uses TRBV28 with TRBJ2-1; D gene ambiguous. Per the germline V gene, CDR1 is MDHEN and CDR2 is SYDVKM. This CDR3 region has 13 residues. The V end was cut by 2 bases, the J end by 8 bases, with 10 bases between. The CDR3 nucleotides are TGTGCCAGCAGTTTAATCGGAGTTGATGAGCAGTTCTTC. Its translation is CASSLIGVDEQFF. Drawing the rest from reference TRBV28 and TRBJ2-1, the complete variable domain is DVKVTQSSRYLVKRTGEKVFLECVQDMDHENMFWYRQDPGLGLRLIYFSYDVKMKEKGDIPEGYSVSREKKERFSLILESASTNQTSMYLCASSLIGVDEQFFGPGTRLTVL.

The rearrangement joins TRBV12-3 or TRBV12-4 to TRBJ2-1; 8 bases align to TRBD2. The CDR3 runs to 15 residues. V lost 7 bases and J lost 0; bases outside the gene matches: 5. The CDR3 DNA is TGTGCCAGCACCCGGACTAGCAGCTCCTACAATGAGCAGTTCTTC. This encodes CASTRTSSSYNEQFF.

This clonotype has only one observation. This clone may be a read error of a much larger clone one base away. The rearrangement joins TRBV3-1 to TRBJ2-1; unclear D gene. The CDR3 totals 15 residues. Trimming took off 3 bases at V and 3 bases at J, with 12 bases between the two ends. Germline lookup yields CDR1 LGHDT and CDR2 YNNKEL (reference sequence). CDR3 region: CASSQSEWGYNEQFF. CDR3 coding DNA: TGTGCCAGCAGCCAGAGCGAGTGGGGCTACAATGAGCAGTTCTTC.

At least ten counts were recorded for this clonotype. This rearrangement joins TRBV10-3 to TRBJ2-7, with 12 bases lining up with TRBD1. J was trimmed by 5 bases and V by 7 bases; bases with no gene match: 9. The length of the CDR3 is 15 residues. Per germline, CDR1 ENHRY and CDR2 SYGVKD. The CDR3 coding sequence is TGTGCCATCACTCCGGGACAGGGGGCGAGGAACGAGCAGTACTTC. Protein: CAITPGQGARNEQYF.

For this clonotype: A read error may be the cause here, since a much bigger clone is one base away. The rearrangement links TRBV7-2 to TRBJ1-4; D remains ambiguous. With 3 bases removed from V and 5 bases from J, the gap between germline ends came to 13 bases. CDR1 is SGHTA, CDR2 FQGNSA, per germline. The CDR3 runs 15 residues. Here the CDR3 reads CASSFGPTPNEKLFF. The DNA for the CDR3 is TGTGCCAGCAGCTTTGGACCTACCCCAAATGAAAAACTGTTTTTT.

A few counts support this clonotype. At one of its ends the junction is not consistent with the germline gene, which may arise from a read error. V usage is TRBV14 and J usage is TRBJ2-3; no clear D gene. The CDR3 consists of 12 residues. From germline, CDR1 is SGHDN and CDR2 FVKESK. The CDR3 loop reads CASGHVADTQYF. In DNA, the CDR3 is TGTGCCAGCGGCCACGTAGCAGATACGCAGTATTTT.

Points on this clonotype: At one end, the junction sequence differs from germline, possibly due to a read error. The chain couples TRBV13 to TRBJ1-2; D call uncertain. Germline loops: CDR1 PRHDT, CDR2 FYEKMQ (reference sequence). The CDR3 totals 13 residues. The CDR3 DNA is TGTGCCAGCAGCTTATATTCTAACTATGGCTCCACCTTC. Amino acids: CASSLYSNYGSTF.

This clonotype was seen just once. The chain employs TRBV10-3 and TRBJ2-2; 7 nucleotides match TRBD2. Per the germline V gene, CDR1 is ENHRY and CDR2 is SYGVKD. The CDR3 is 15 residues long. The trim removed 11 bases at V and 3 bases at J, leaving 12 bases unmatched. CDR3 sequence (DNA): TGTGCCTCCACACCTAGGGCGGGAGACACCGGGGAGCTGTTTTTT. This encodes CASTPRAGDTGELFF.

In its sample, this clonotype was seen many times. This chain uses TRBV28 with TRBJ1-4, with 9 bases aligning to TRBD1. CDR3 length equals 19 residues. The V gene's germline CDR1 is MDHEN and CDR2 SYDVKM. V was clipped by 8 bases and J by 0 bases; unmatched bases: 16. The chain's CDR3 is CASSPPRDRDYTTNEKLFF. In DNA form, the CDR3 reads TGTGCCAGCTCCCCCCCCCGGGACAGGGATTACACAACTAATGAAAAACTGTTTTTT.

This sequence joins TRBV19 and TRBJ1-1, with D hard to call. Germline lookup yields CDR1 LNHDA and CDR2 SQIVND (reference sequence). This CDR3 spans 14 amino acids. V shed 3 bases and J shed 0 bases, with 8 bases lying between them. This CDR3 reads CASSIDYVNTEAFF. CDR3 bases: TGTGCCAGTAGTATTGACTACGTGAACACTGAAGCTTTCTTT.